A selection of T cell receptor beta chains follows, all from one sample in a study of shared clonotypes between healthy human individuals. TCRdb keeps only in-frame clones here, not all; method: immunoSEQ multiplex PCR. The data contain approximately 2.1 million clones, approximately 95% of them seen just once; the ten biggest clones take up 0.39%. The sequenced sample consisted of naive CD4+ T cells from PBMCs. These receptors were obtained from a man younger than 35 in good health. Some clones in this sample may be carry-over from other donors' samples. Both conserved end residues are part of each CDR3. Fields, in order: clone size, CDR3 length, J gene, D gene, V gene, CDR3 protein, CDR3 DNA. The D gene is left open where the match is weak. Size is stated for part of the rows, as once, few or many counts, or as a class when the clone is expanded.

. | 17 | TRBJ2-1 | TRBD2 | TRBV4-1 | CASSQEAPEAGVGGQFF | TGCGCCAGCAGCCAAGAGGCGCCCGAAGCGGGAGTAGGGGGGCAGTTCTTC
. | 14 | TRBJ1-1 | . | TRBV4-1 | CASSQVLLYTEAFF | TGCGCCAGCAGCCAAGTGTTGCTGTATACTGAAGCTTTCTTT
once | 15 | TRBJ2-7 | TRBD1 | TRBV7-9 | CASSAYGTVLNEQYF | TGTGCCAGCAGCGCTTACGGGACAGTCCTAAACGAGCAGTACTTC
. | 14 | TRBJ2-3 | . | TRBV5-1 | CASSERAGTDTQYF | TGCGCCAGCAGCGAAAGGGCGGGGACAGATACGCAGTATTTT
. | 15 | TRBJ2-1 | . | TRBV18 | CASSPGVGDYNEQFF | TGTGCCAGCTCACCGGGTGTTGGGGACTACAATGAGCAGTTCTTC
. | 16 | TRBJ2-3 | . | TRBV29-1 | CSVEGDYTQIQDTQYF | TGCAGCGTTGAAGGAGACTATACCCAGATCCAGGATACGCAGTATTTT
. | 13 | TRBJ1-2 | . | TRBV9 | CASSGRGVRSYTF | TGTGCCAGCAGCGGAAGGGGAGTAAGGAGCTACACCTTC
. | 14 | TRBJ1-2 | . | TRBV5-5 | CASSSTESNYGYTF | TGTGCCAGCAGCTCCACAGAGTCTAACTATGGCTACACCTTC
few | 14 | TRBJ1-3 | . | TRBV7-2 | CASSSAVSGNTIYF | TGTGCCAGCAGCTCCGCAGTCTCTGGAAACACCATATATTTT
once | 17 | TRBJ2-2 | TRBD2 | TRBV18 | CASSPSIAGLGAGELFF | TGTGCCAGCTCACCGAGCATAGCGGGACTCGGTGCCGGGGAGCTGTTTTTT
once | 15 | TRBJ2-3 | . | TRBV7-6 | CASSLGGRSTDTQYF | TGTGCCAGCAGCTTAGGGGGGCGCTCCACAGATACGCAGTATTTT
. | 16 | TRBJ2-2 | . | TRBV7-3 | CASSPHPVAQTGELFF | TGTGCCAGCAGCCCCCATCCGGTCGCCCAGACCGGGGAGCTGTTTTTT
. | 13 | TRBJ2-3 | . | TRBV11-2 | CASKQGGTDTQYF | TGTGCCAGCAAACAGGGCGGCACAGATACGCAGTATTTT
. | 15 | TRBJ1-1 | . | TRBV4-1 | CASRGGLQGNTEAFF | TGCGCCAGCAGGGGGGGCTTGCAGGGGAACACTGAAGCTTTCTTT
. | 16 | TRBJ1-4 | . | TRBV18 | CASSPRRPSTNEKLFF | TGTGCCAGCTCACCCCGTCGGCCCTCAACTAATGAAAAACTGTTTTTT
. | 13 | TRBJ2-7 | . | TRBV18 | CASSPPSSYEQYF | TGTGCCAGCTCACCACCAAGCTCCTACGAGCAGTACTTC
. | 14 | TRBJ1-6 | TRBD1 | TRBV5-6 | CASSLQGGNSPLHF | TGTGCCAGCAGCTTACAGGGGGGGAATTCACCCCTCCACTTT
. | 14 | TRBJ2-4 | TRBD2 | TRBV7-9 | CASSSGGGGGIQYF | TGTGCCAGCAGCTCGGGAGGCGGAGGAGGGATTCAGTACTTC
. | 12 | TRBJ1-1 | . | TRBV18 | CASSSSNTEAFF | TGTGCCAGCTCCTCGTCGAACACTGAAGCTTTCTTT
few | 13 | TRBJ1-2 | . | TRBV10-1 | CASRETPLDGYTF | TGCGCCAGCAGGGAAACACCCCTGGATGGCTACACCTTC
. | 13 | TRBJ1-6 | TRBD1 | TRBV30 | CAWTGTGGSPLHF | TGTGCCTGGACCGGGACAGGGGGTTCACCCCTCCACTTT
. | 18 | TRBJ2-1 | TRBD2 | TRBV7-9 | CASTDSIREVSSYNEQFF | TGTGCCAGCACCGATTCAATCCGGGAGGTTAGCTCCTACAATGAGCAGTTCTTC
once | 18 | TRBJ1-4 | . | TRBV15 | CATSRGAIGRAGNEKLFF | TGTGCCACCAGCAGAGGCGCCATTGGCAGGGCGGGTAATGAAAAACTGTTTTTT
. | 20 | TRBJ2-1 | TRBD2 | TRBV7-3 | CASTPPPGTRTYMSYNEQFF | TGTGCCAGCACCCCTCCCCCCGGGACTAGAACTTATATGTCCTACAATGAGCAGTTCTTC
. | 16 | TRBJ2-3 | . | TRBV10-3 | CAISESVIGGPDTQYF | TGTGCCATCAGTGAGTCAGTGATTGGGGGCCCAGATACGCAGTATTTT
. | 16 | TRBJ1-2 | TRBD1 | TRBV4-2 | CASSQGQGAPGDGYTF | TGTGCCAGCAGCCAGGGACAGGGGGCGCCGGGTGATGGCTACACCTTC
. | 13 | TRBJ2-7 | . | TRBV19 | CASSVPGAGEQYF | TGTGCCAGTAGCGTACCGGGAGCTGGCGAGCAGTACTTC
. | 16 | TRBJ2-3 | TRBD2 | TRBV6-5 | CASSYSQAGVSDTQYF | TGTGCCAGCAGTTACTCTCAAGCGGGAGTGTCAGATACGCAGTATTTT
. | 13 | TRBJ1-1 | . | TRBV4-3 | CASTGRRGTEAFF | TGCGCCAGCACGGGCAGGAGGGGAACTGAAGCTTTCTTT
once | 14 | TRBJ2-1 | . | TRBV5-1 | CASSLQIRSNEQFF | TGCGCCAGCAGCTTGCAGATTAGGAGCAATGAGCAGTTCTTC
. | 12 | TRBJ2-5 | . | TRBV11-2 | CASSLSRETQYF | TGTGCCAGCAGCTTAAGTAGAGAGACCCAGTACTTC
. | 16 | TRBJ2-5 | TRBD2 | TRBV4-2 | CASSLTSGRDGETQYF | TGTGCCAGCAGCCTGACTAGCGGGAGAGACGGGGAGACCCAGTACTTC
. | 17 | TRBJ2-6 | TRBD2 | TRBV27 | CASSPGLAGGGANVLTF | TGTGCCAGCAGTCCTGGACTAGCGGGAGGTGGGGCCAACGTCCTGACTTTC
. | 17 | TRBJ2-1 | TRBD2 | TRBV28 | CASSPIIPGGVYNEQFF | TGTGCCAGCAGTCCTATTATCCCGGGGGGGGTCTACAATGAGCAGTTCTTC
. | 14 | TRBJ1-1 | . | TRBV5-4 | CASSLGTRNTEAFF | TGTGCCAGCAGCTTGGGGACGAGGAACACTGAAGCTTTCTTT
. | 14 | TRBJ1-2 | . | TRBV7-9 | CASSPLPGGAGYTF | TGTGCCAGCAGCCCCCTCCCTGGGGGAGCCGGCTACACCTTC
. | 14 | TRBJ2-7 | . | TRBV28 | CASSLLVRGYEQYF | TGTGCCAGCAGTTTATTAGTCCGAGGTTACGAGCAGTACTTC
. | 15 | TRBJ2-1 | . | TRBV28 | CASSLIRTSYNEQFF | TGTGCCAGCAGTTTGATCAGGACCTCCTACAATGAGCAGTTCTTC
. | 12 | TRBJ2-5 | . | TRBV29-1 | CSVGRPGETQYF | TGCAGCGTGGGGAGGCCTGGGGAGACCCAGTACTTC
. | 15 | TRBJ2-6 | . | TRBV9 | CASSARWAGANVLTF | TGTGCCAGCAGCGCCCGTTGGGCTGGGGCCAACGTCCTGACTTTC
. | 15 | TRBJ1-1 | . | TRBV5-6 | CASSWTPGAGTEAFF | TGTGCCAGCAGCTGGACCCCAGGGGCGGGCACTGAAGCTTTCTTT
. | 15 | TRBJ2-5 | TRBD1 | TRBV5-1 | CASSPGTGGSETQYF | TGCGCCAGCAGCCCCGGGACAGGGGGCTCGGAGACCCAGTACTTC
. | 18 | TRBJ1-3 | . | TRBV21-1 | CASSKGRTGANSGNTIYF | TGTGCCAGCAGCAAAGGGAGGACAGGGGCGAACTCTGGAAACACCATATATTTT
. | 14 | TRBJ1-4 | . | TRBV28 | CASKNPQGREKLFF | TGTGCCAGCAAAAACCCTCAGGGACGGGAAAAACTGTTTTTT
. | 14 | TRBJ2-7 | . | TRBV18 | CASSGLTANYEQYF | TGTGCCAGCTCAGGTTTGACAGCCAACTACGAGCAGTACTTC
. | 15 | TRBJ1-5 | . | TRBV11-2 | CASSLYGQPNQPQHF | TGTGCCAGCAGCTTATATGGACAGCCCAATCAGCCCCAGCATTTT
. | 15 | TRBJ1-1 | . | TRBV28 | CASSLSFEIYTEAFF | TGTGCCAGCAGTTTGTCGTTCGAGATTTACACTGAAGCTTTCTTT
. | 15 | TRBJ1-2 | TRBD1 | TRBV19 | CASSIATGVNYGYTF | TGTGCCAGTAGTATTGCGACAGGGGTAAACTATGGCTACACCTTC
once | 13 | TRBJ1-3 | . | TRBV5-1 | CASSFDSGNTIYF | TGCGCCAGCAGCTTCGATTCTGGAAACACCATATATTTT
once | 17 | TRBJ2-1 | . | TRBV19 | CASSIGGSGSSYNEQFF | TGTGCCAGTAGTATAGGAGGTTCAGGAAGCTCCTACAATGAGCAGTTCTTC
. | 13 | TRBJ1-1 | . | TRBV15 | CATSRDQVQRAFF | TGTGCCACCAGCAGAGACCAGGTTCAGCGAGCTTTCTTT
once | 12 | TRBJ2-2 | . | TRBV19 | CASSAHTGELFF | TGTGCCAGTAGTGCGCACACCGGGGAGCTGTTTTTT
. | 13 | TRBJ2-5 | TRBD2 | TRBV28 | CASLSGGLGTQYF | TGTGCCAGTCTTAGCGGGGGACTGGGGACCCAGTACTTC
. | 10 | TRBJ1-5 | . | TRBV21-1 | CASWNQPQHF | TGTGCCAGCTGGAATCAGCCCCAGCATTTT
. | 14 | TRBJ1-1 | . | TRBV11-2 | CASSLDGGTTEAFF | TGTGCCAGCAGCTTAGATGGGGGGACCACTGAAGCTTTCTTT
. | 13 | TRBJ1-1 | . | TRBV11-2 | CASSSGANTEAFF | TGTGCCAGCAGCTCGGGAGCGAACACTGAAGCTTTCTTT
. | 13 | TRBJ1-2 | . | TRBV28 | CASSPRGAYGYTF | TGTGCCAGCAGTCCCCGGGGTGCCTATGGCTACACCTTC
. | 14 | TRBJ2-3 | . | TRBV6-5 | CASKLKLNTDTQYF | TGTGCCAGCAAATTGAAACTAAACACAGATACGCAGTATTTT
. | 15 | TRBJ1-5 | . | TRBV27 | CASSAAGDSNQPQHF | TGTGCCAGCAGCGCGGCGGGGGATAGCAATCAGCCCCAGCATTTT